The sequence of this T cell receptor beta chain was determined in a study of identical twins (dated by TCRdb to 2016 to 2018). Regarding the complete study: To test whether fetal clonotypes persist, the study used deep sequencing on TCR alpha and beta repertoires from monozygotic twins, unrelated adults of various ages, and cord blood. To rule out contamination, replicate twin experiments were performed at different times with different library preparation protocols.

Comments on this clonotype: Its recognized antigen is unknown. Base-call qualities are not available, and no considerably larger clone is one nucleotide away.

The CDR3 has 14 amino acids, counting the end cysteine and phenylalanine. Only CDR3 DNA remains: 42 bases, in frame from the first base. V lost 2 bases and J lost 4 bases; the stretch between them is 10 bases long. CDR1 MDHEN and CDR2 SYDVKM are derived from the germline V gene. The library was produced with 5' RACE. Reads for this sample came from an Illumina HiSeq 2000. A universal primer binding site was introduced by template switching, and a unique molecular identifier was present in the final cDNA, enabling accurate counting of TCR cDNA molecules. Specific primers in the conserved constant-segment region were used to synthesize first-strand cDNA for the TCR alpha and beta chains. To control for contamination, every cDNA library carried two barcodes: a SMART-Mk sample barcode plus Illumina barcodes. TruSeq adapter sequences and Illumina sample barcodes were added in two successive PCR steps. Sequencing of the TCR alpha and beta cDNA libraries was done on the Illumina HiSeq platform using custom primers. Regarding the original processing steps: Raw reads were processed with MiGEC to extract unique molecular identifiers, and MiXCR was used to determine CDR3 positions. Recombination models were inferred per individual with the repgenHMM and IGoR tools using an EM algorithm. The tcR package in R was used for shared clonotype analysis, with sharing normalized by the product of cloneset sizes. To study raw recombination without the effects of thymic and clonal selection, out-of-frame nonproductive sequences were analyzed. TCRdb reanalyzed the raw reads on its own, using fastp at Q25 for trimming and MiXCR for clone calling, and kept in-frame beta chains. Identical CDR3 protein sequences are pooled into one entry, listed with their most common genes and DNA. The V and J calls here are based on TCRdb, not the publication. Counted in this sample were under 350,000 distinct CDR3 sequences; 8.5% to 9.5% of them appeared once. Jointly, the top ten make up 6% to 8.5% of the sample.

All donors were healthy Caucasians. The twin cohort comprised three pairs of female monozygotic twins, all aged about 18 to 30 years. CD4+ and CD8+ T cell populations were isolated with positive isolation kits from Invitrogen. Beyond this particular receptor, the publication reports: Abundant cord blood beta clonotypes carried fewer insertions; young adult naive repertoires showed a weaker similar trend, while memory repertoires showed none. Invariant T cells such as MAIT and iNKT could partly confound zero-insertion analyses, though diverse VJ usage argued against this for most clonotypes. Because the same donors could not be followed over many years, conclusions were based on cross-sectional statistical analysis. In beta out-of-frame sequences, excess twin sharing was weaker, because having fewer shared sequences lowered the signal-to-noise ratio. In monozygotic twins, out-of-frame TCR alpha sharing was systematically underestimated by recombination models, although the models agreed with sharing between unrelated individuals. Compared with coincidental sharing between unrelated individuals, an excess of low generation-probability sequences was observed among out-of-frame TCR alpha sequences shared between twins.

This sample was shared with a second study, whose subject was yellow fever vaccine responses in identical twins. As the second study states: The authors reported that the T cell response to vaccination in identical twins appeared partly convergent and partly personalized. Focusing on identical twins, the study followed the T cell clones that responded to the vaccine, and did so with precision.

The sequence derives from a woman under 30 in good health. The chain joins TRBV28 to TRBJ2-3; no D gene is confidently identified. Sequenced material: CD8+ T cells sorted from blood. The CDR3 corresponds to CASSLLSDSDTQYF. The bases are TGTGCCAGCAGTTTACTCAGCGATTCAGATACGCAGTATTTT.